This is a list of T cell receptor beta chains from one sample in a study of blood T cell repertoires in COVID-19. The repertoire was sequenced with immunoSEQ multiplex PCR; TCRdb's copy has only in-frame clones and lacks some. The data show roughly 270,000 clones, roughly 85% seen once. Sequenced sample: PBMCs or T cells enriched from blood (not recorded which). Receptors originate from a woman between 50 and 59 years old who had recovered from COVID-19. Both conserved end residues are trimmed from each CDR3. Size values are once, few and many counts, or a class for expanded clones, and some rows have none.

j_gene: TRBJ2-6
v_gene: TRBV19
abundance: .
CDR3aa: ASSRGTGVAGANVLT

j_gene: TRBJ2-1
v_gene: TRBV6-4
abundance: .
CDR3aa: ASSPLGSGLSSYNEQF

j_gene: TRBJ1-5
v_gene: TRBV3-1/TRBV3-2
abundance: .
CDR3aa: ASSQDLTGTGGKQH

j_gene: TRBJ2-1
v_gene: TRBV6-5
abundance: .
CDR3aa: ASREGLAGYNEQF

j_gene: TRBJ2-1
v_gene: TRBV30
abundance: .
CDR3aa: AWKRYNEQF

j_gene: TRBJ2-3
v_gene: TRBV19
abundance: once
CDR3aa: ASSIGQRTDTQY

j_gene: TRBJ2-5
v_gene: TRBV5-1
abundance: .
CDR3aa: ASSLEGRGLETQY

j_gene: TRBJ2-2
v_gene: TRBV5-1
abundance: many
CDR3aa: ASSPRTSGGTGELF

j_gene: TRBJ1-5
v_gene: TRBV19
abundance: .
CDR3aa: ASSISGGSNQPQH

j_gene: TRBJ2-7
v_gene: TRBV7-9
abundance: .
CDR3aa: ASSFSSLDGRFYEQY

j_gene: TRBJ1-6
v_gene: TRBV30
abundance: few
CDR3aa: AWSGQGNSPLH

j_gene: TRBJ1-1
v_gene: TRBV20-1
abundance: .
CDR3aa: SARRTEAF

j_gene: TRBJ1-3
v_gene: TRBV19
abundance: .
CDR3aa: ASIGQKGTDSGNTIY